This T cell receptor beta chain was profiled in a study of CD8+ T cells in alopecia areata. Study-wide results and caveats: Against the mouse data, patients shared TCRs less clearly, possibly for HLA reasons. For baseline CD8+ expansion, any link to response stays uncertain with one nonresponder. Resident alphabeta T-cell populations of normal skin are likewise subject to sequencing in scalp samples.

The CDR3 is made up of 11 amino acids. From germline, CDR1 is SGDLS and CDR2 YYNGEE. Trimming took 3 bases from V and 4 from J, leaving 2 bases between them. RNA was isolated and reverse transcribed to cDNA, the sequencing template. Some clones are missing from TCRdb's copy, which holds only in-frame ones; the method was immunoSEQ multiplex PCR. The repertoire includes approximately 100,000 clones, roughly 56% of them detected once, and about 15% sits in the top ten. In the case of this clone: No antigen is known for it.

Treatment here: oral pan-JAK inhibitor, 5-10 mg twice daily. This rearrangement joins TRBV9 to TRBJ2-1; no firm D call. The material sequenced was CD8+ T cells sorted from blood, taken between weeks 55 and 65, from a patient treated with tofacitinib. This TCR derives from a human donor with alopecia areata. Written as DNA, the CDR3 is TGTGCCAGCAGCGAGTACAATGAGCAGTTCTTC. It is translated as CASSEYNEQFF.